This T cell receptor (beta chain) was identified in a study of cytomegalovirus exposure and HLA in healthy donors. PCR involved 60 Vbeta and 13 Jbeta primers. Repertoires were generated with immunoSEQ multiplex PCR, while TCRdb's copy carries only in-frame clones and drops some. The data show 120,000 to 150,000 clones, roughly four fifths seen once. The receptor's source is a woman in her 50s in good health and CMV-seronegative. The sequencing input was PBMCs.

In DNA, the CDR3 is TGTGCCAGCAGCTTGTCGCGGGGTATATTCGAGCAGTTCTTC. Amino acids: CASSLSRGIFEQFF. The chain links TRBV5-6 to TRBJ2-1, with D possibly being TRBD2 (6 bases). Germline V lookup: CDR1 SGHDT, CDR2 YYEEEE. The CDR3 has 14 residues. The V and J ends lost 1 base and 10 bases respectively, with 15 bases between them.